One sample yielded the 25 T cell receptor beta chains listed below, sequenced in a study of shared clonotypes between healthy human individuals. Method: immunoSEQ multiplex PCR; TCRdb's copy keeps in-frame clones and lacks some. The table lists about 2.1 million clones, around 95% of them singletons. Naive CD8 cells lacked CD45RO, underwent positive selection for CCR7 and left out terminally differentiated effector memory CD45RA+ cells. The source material was naive CD8+ T cells from PBMCs. Receptors originate from a man younger than 35 in good health. Some clones in this sample may be carry-over from other donors' samples.

V and J are TRBV11-2 and TRBJ1-1, with 10 bases matching TRBD1. With 7 bases clipped from V and 2 bases from J, the junction kept 10 bases outside the gene matches. Germline V CDR1 and CDR2: SGHAT, FQNNGV. This CDR3 contains 16 residues. The CDR3 region is CASIWGQGQINTEAFF. In nucleotides, the CDR3 is TGTGCCAGCATCTGGGGACAGGGGCAAATTAACACTGAAGCTTTCTTT. Together with reference TRBV11-2 and TRBJ1-1, the CDR3 gives the full variable domain: EAGVAQSPRYKIIEKRQSVAFWCNPISGHATLYWYQQILGQGPKLLIQFQNNGVVDDSQLPKDRFSAERLKGVDSTLKIQPAKLEDSAVYLCASIWGQGQINTEAFFGQGTRLTVV.

Concerning this clone: Other nucleotide sequences in the sample specify the same CDR3. The CDR3 bases are TGTGCCAGCAGCCAAGATTACAATGAGCAGTTCTTC. This translates into CASSQDYNEQFF. The V and J genes are TRBV4-2 and TRBJ2-1; D is unresolved. Trimming took 0 bases from V and 4 from J, leaving 1 base between them. In germline, CDR1 is LGHNA, CDR2 YNFKEQ. The CDR3 is 12 amino acids.

The CDR3 DNA is TGTGCCAGCAGTAGATACCCGACAGAAAACTATGGCTACACCTTC. Its protein is CASSRYPTENYGYTF. The chain carries TRBV27 and TRBJ1-2; TRBD1 is a possible D gene (5 bases). The V gene's germline CDR1 is MNHEY and CDR2 SMNVEV (reference sequence). CDR3 length: 15 residues. Trimming took off 5 bases at V and 2 bases at J, with 15 bases between the two ends.

The chain links TRBV2 to TRBJ1-2, with TRBD1 identical over 12 bases. V lost 6 bases to trimming and J lost 3 bases; unmatched junction nucleotides: 17. The germline CDR1 and CDR2 sequences are SNHLY and FYNNEI. There are 19 residues in the CDR3. This CDR3 reads CASSHPSGDRGQGDYGYTF. Here the CDR3 DNA reads TGTGCCAGCAGCCACCCCTCGGGGGACAGGGGGCAGGGGGACTATGGCTACACCTTC.

The chain uses TRBV15 and TRBJ1-6; D is unclear. Trimming removed 5 bases from V and 10 bases from J, with 18 bases in between. The germline V gene has CDR1 LNHNV and CDR2 YYDKDF (reference sequence). The CDR3 has 15 amino acids. Here the CDR3 reads CATSPLAGSGSPLHF. CDR3 sequence (DNA): TGTGCCACCAGCCCCCTCGCCGGGTCGGGATCACCCCTCCACTTT.

The gene calls are TRBV29-1 and TRBJ1-2, with a tentative D call TRBD1 (5 bases). Germline CDR1 SQVTM, CDR2 ANQGSEA. CDR3 length equals 11 residues. The V end lost 7 bases, the J end lost 5 bases, and 11 bases lay between the germline ends. Written as DNA, the CDR3 is TGCAGCGCCACGGCAGGGTATGGCTACACCTTC. Protein sequence: CSATAGYGYTF.

The chain carries TRBV27 and TRBJ2-6, with D hard to call. Germline values: CDR1 MNHEY, CDR2 SMNVEV (reference sequence). V dropped 3 bases and J dropped 1 base, with 13 bases sitting between them. This CDR3 comprises 17 residues. DNA of the CDR3: TGTGCCAGCAGTTTTATGGATATGAATTCTGGGGCCAACGTCCTGACTTTC. This sequence encodes CASSFMDMNSGANVLTF.

The chain employs TRBV11-2 and TRBJ2-7; perhaps D is TRBD1 or TRBD2 (5 bases each). Germline V gene lookup returns CDR1 SGHAT and CDR2 FQNNGV. V lost 1 base to trimming and J lost 0 bases, with 10 bases between them. The CDR3 consists of 15 residues. CDR3 nucleotide sequence: TGTGCCAGCAGCTTAGTCCGAGGGGCCTCCTACGAGCAGTACTTC. It translates to CASSLVRGASYEQYF.

The chain uses TRBV5-1 and TRBJ1-4, with D tentatively TRBD1 (6 bases). Germline CDR1 SGHRS, CDR2 YFSETQ. The V gene lost 1 base and the J gene lost 6 bases, with 10 bases spanning the gap. This CDR3 is built from 14 residues. CDR3 nucleotides: TGCGCCAGCAGCTTGACAGGGAGCTATGAAAAACTGTTTTTT. This codes for CASSLTGSYEKLFF.

The chain joins TRBV19 to TRBJ1-1; D might be TRBD1 (6 bases). The CDR3 loop spans 15 amino acids. The ends were cut back, 6 bases at V and 3 bases at J, with 17 bases in the middle. CDR1 and CDR2 from the germline V gene are LNHDA and SQIVND (reference sequence). The CDR3 coding sequence is TGTGCCAGTAGCCTTAGTATTGGGACATACACTGAAGCTTTCTTT. Its protein is CASSLSIGTYTEAFF.

In regard to this clone: The same CDR3 also results from other DNA sequences found in this sample. This sequence joins TRBV5-1 and TRBJ2-7; a possible D gene is TRBD1 (6 bases). The V end lost 2 bases, the J end lost 1 base, and 7 bases lay between the germline ends. This CDR3 is built from 13 residues. Per germline, CDR1 SGHRS and CDR2 YFSETQ. The CDR3 reads CASSFGQSYEQYF. The CDR3 DNA sequence: TGCGCCAGCAGCTTCGGACAGTCCTACGAGCAGTACTTC. Complete variable domain (other parts from reference TRBV5-1 and TRBJ2-7): KAGVTQTPRYLIKTRGQQVTLSCSPISGHRSVSWYQQTPGQGLQFLFEYFSETQRNKGNFPGRFSGRQFSNSRSEMNVSTLELGDSALYLCASSFGQSYEQYFGPGTRLTVT.

The rearrangement links TRBV6-4 to TRBJ2-1; D call uncertain. Trimming removed 0 bases at V and 6 bases at J, with 9 bases between. This CDR3 spans 14 amino acids. Germline V lookup: CDR1 MRHNA, CDR2 SNTAGT. Here the CDR3 DNA reads TGTGCCAGCAGTGACTCAGGAAACTTCAATGAGCAGTTCTTC. Protein sequence: CASSDSGNFNEQFF.

The J gene is TRBJ1-2, the V gene TRBV28; D uncertain. The CDR3 length is 13 residues. Germline V gene sequence: CDR1 MDHEN, CDR2 SYDVKM. V shed 5 bases and J shed 4 bases, with 11 bases lying between them. The CDR3 protein is CASSLLTSYGYTF. The CDR3 DNA reads TGTGCCAGCAGTCTCTTGACCAGCTATGGCTACACCTTC.

The gene calls are TRBV4-2 and TRBJ2-7; the D is unclear. The CDR3 loop spans 18 amino acids. CDR1 LGHNA and CDR2 YNFKEQ come from the germline V gene. V was shortened by 0 bases and J by 1 base, with 19 bases between the two germline ends. CDR3 sequence reads: CASSQDSLGGLISYEQYF. DNA of the CDR3: TGTGCCAGCAGCCAAGATTCGTTGGGTGGGCTAATTTCCTACGAGCAGTACTTC.

The chain combines TRBV6-1 with TRBJ2-7; D is uncertain. The germline CDR1 and CDR2 sequences are MNHNS and SASEGT. Trimming pared 4 bases from V and 3 bases from J, leaving 16 bases between. The CDR3 consists of 15 residues. The CDR3 loop is CASSGTWPRFYEQYF. For the CDR3, the DNA is TGTGCCAGCAGTGGGACCTGGCCGAGATTCTACGAGCAGTACTTC.

A few counts support this clone. The V and J genes are TRBV19 and TRBJ1-1, with D uncertain. The CDR3 is 14 residues long. Trimming removed 4 bases at V and 1 base at J, with 10 bases between. Germline V lookup: CDR1 LNHDA, CDR2 SQIVND (reference sequence). CDR3 sequence: CASSTPMGNTEAFF. CDR3 sequence (DNA): TGTGCCAGTAGTACCCCGATGGGGAACACTGAAGCTTTCTTT.

This chain uses TRBV5-1 with TRBJ1-2, with no clear D. The V end was cut by 0 bases, the J end by 5 bases, with 14 bases between. Germline CDR1 and CDR2: SGHRS and YFSETQ. The CDR3 has 15 amino acids. CDR3 residues: CASSLGRTVGYGYTF. The DNA for the CDR3 is TGCGCCAGCAGCTTGGGACGGACGGTGGGTTATGGCTACACCTTC. Full variable domain (missing parts from reference TRBV5-1 and TRBJ1-2): KAGVTQTPRYLIKTRGQQVTLSCSPISGHRSVSWYQQTPGQGLQFLFEYFSETQRNKGNFPGRFSGRQFSNSRSEMNVSTLELGDSALYLCASSLGRTVGYGYTFGSGTRLTVV.

The chain is built from TRBV9 and TRBJ1-2, with 7 bases lining up with TRBD1. This CDR3 has 15 residues. J gave up 0 bases and V 4 bases, and 6 bases lay outside the gene matches. Germline CDR1 SGDLS, CDR2 YYNGEE. The CDR3 here is CASSLAGQTNYGYTF. In DNA, the CDR3 is TGTGCCAGCAGCTTGGCGGGACAGACTAACTATGGCTACACCTTC.

Turning to this clone: Other DNA sequences of this sample code for an identical CDR3. The rearrangement uses TRBV10-3 and TRBJ2-7; D unclear. Germline V gives CDR1 ENHRY, CDR2 SYGVKD. The CDR3 totals 14 residues. The V gene lost 0 bases and the J gene lost 2 bases, with 8 bases spanning the gap. The CDR3 reads CAISESGSTYEQYF. The CDR3 DNA is TGTGCCATCAGTGAGTCGGGCAGCACCTACGAGCAGTACTTC.

The chain recombines TRBV12-5 with TRBJ1-1; no clear D gene. Trimming left V 6 bases short and J 0 bases short, with 14 bases between. Germline V gene sequence: CDR1 LGHNT, CDR2 FRNRAP. The CDR3 has 15 amino acids. In DNA, the CDR3 is TGTGCTAGTGGCCGGCCCCTAGTTATGAACACTGAAGCTTTCTTT. Residues: CASGRPLVMNTEAFF.

As regards this clone: This same CDR3 is encoded by further DNA sequences in the sample. V gene TRBV10-3 combines with J gene TRBJ2-7; D is ambiguous. Deletions cut 0 bases from V and 7 bases from J, with 4 bases between. From germline, CDR1 is ENHRY and CDR2 SYGVKD. This CDR3 has 11 amino acids. The CDR3 spells CAISESTEQYF. The CDR3 bases are TGTGCCATCAGTGAGTCCACAGAGCAGTACTTC.

The chain joins TRBV9 to TRBJ2-1; D could derive from TRBD1 or TRBD2 (5 bases each). Germline assignment: CDR1 SGDLS and CDR2 YYNGEE. The ends were cut back, 6 bases at V and 6 bases at J, with 13 bases in the middle. CDR3 length: 13 residues. The CDR3: CASNHRGGNEQFF. Written as DNA, the CDR3 is TGTGCCAGCAACCATCGGGGCGGCAATGAGCAGTTCTTC.

The chain has TRBV10-3 and TRBJ2-1, with D tentatively TRBD2 (6 bases). The length of the CDR3 is 16 residues. Germline assignment: CDR1 ENHRY and CDR2 SYGVKD. Trimming took 9 bases from V and 0 from J, leaving 18 bases between them. CDR3 nucleotides: TGTGCCATAGCGTACGGGACTCCGAGCTCCTACAATGAGCAGTTCTTC. Residues: CAIAYGTPSSYNEQFF.

The chain links TRBV13 to TRBJ1-3; TRBD1 matches at 7 bases. Trimming removed 4 bases from V and 0 bases from J; junction bases left unmatched: 6. From germline, CDR1 is PRHDT and CDR2 FYEKMQ (reference sequence). The CDR3 extends over 16 amino acids. As DNA, the CDR3 is TGTGCCAGCAGCTACCTACAGGGGAGCTCTGGAAACACCATATATTTT. It encodes CASSYLQGSSGNTIYF.

CDR3 region: CASSTLGLADTQYF. The CDR3 coding sequence is TGTGCCAGCAGTACCCTGGGGTTGGCAGATACGCAGTATTTT. The chain uses TRBV27 and TRBJ2-3; no clear D gene. The length of the CDR3 is 14 residues. CDR1 and CDR2 from the germline V gene are MNHEY and SMNVEV (reference sequence). Trimming shortened V by 5 bases and J by 4 bases, and 13 bases separated the two germline ends.